This T cell receptor (beta chain) emerged from a study of early T cells in non-severe SARS-CoV-2 infection. Study summary: Bulk RNA isolated from unsorted whole blood underwent sequencing; chains were not paired.

This clonotype was detected ten times or more. Its antigen is unidentified. With 1 base removed from V and 4 bases from J, the gap between germline ends came to 14 bases. Germline V gives CDR1 SGHAT, CDR2 FQNNGV. This CDR3 has 16 amino acids. General observations from the study: Reliance on VDJdb matching favored anti-spike CD8 responses; private and CD4 specificities were missed.

Each cDNA molecule carried a unique molecular identifier. In TCRdb, the 5' RACE reads were re-called with MiXCR into one record per CDR3 protein. The sample holds 50,000 to 65,000 distinct CDR3 sequences; 7% to 10% are singletons and the top ten take 4.2%. The rearrangement joins TRBV11-2 to TRBJ2-1; D possibly corresponds to TRBD1 (5 bases). The sequencing sample was made of whole blood. The origin of this receptor is an adult who was a healthcare worker with PCR-confirmed SARS-CoV-2 infection or an uninfected control (not recorded which). The CDR3 spells CASSLGPSRVYNEQFF. The CDR3, as DNA: TGTGCCAGCAGCTTAGGCCCCTCCAGGGTTTACAATGAGCAGTTCTTC.